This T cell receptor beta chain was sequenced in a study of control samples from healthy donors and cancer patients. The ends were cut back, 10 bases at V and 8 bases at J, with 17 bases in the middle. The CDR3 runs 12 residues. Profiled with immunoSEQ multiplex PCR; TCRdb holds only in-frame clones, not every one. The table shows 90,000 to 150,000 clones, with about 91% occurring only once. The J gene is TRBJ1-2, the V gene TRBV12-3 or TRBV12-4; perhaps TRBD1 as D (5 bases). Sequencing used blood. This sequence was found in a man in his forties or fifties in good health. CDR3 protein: CATQVRTTGYTF. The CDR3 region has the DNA TGTGCCACCCAGGTGAGGACAACCGGCTACACCTTC.